This T cell receptor (beta chain) was identified in a study of cytomegalovirus exposure and HLA in healthy donors. Study at large: A prior analysis found 100 million to 140 million unique TCR beta sequences from 150 million to 200 million T cells. Findings of the study overall: The study listed approximately 170 cytomegalovirus-associated TCR beta chains.

To note about this clone: Its antigen is not known. The same CDR3 is also encoded by other DNA sequences in this sample.

The study ran its PCR with 60 Vbeta and 13 Jbeta primers. Assay used: immunoSEQ multiplex PCR; TCRdb lists only in-frame clones, some missing. Of 60,000 to 85,000 clones detected, roughly 79% appear once; the ten largest clones hold 1.5% to 2%. Sequenced input: PBMCs. The TCR comes from a middle-aged man in good health and CMV-seronegative.

CDR3 in DNA: TGTGCCAGCAGCCCGGGGACAATCCAAGAGACCCAGTACTTC. It specifies CASSPGTIQETQYF. The chain recombines TRBV5-5 with TRBJ2-5, with D maybe TRBD1 (6 bases). Germline V gene sequence: CDR1 SGHKS, CDR2 YYEKEE (reference sequence). This CDR3 comprises 14 residues. V gave up 4 bases and J gave up 1 base, with 11 bases separating them.